Below, 8 T cell receptor beta chains from the same sample are listed, as sequenced in a study of T cells in women clearing cervical HPV infection. Assay used: immunoSEQ multiplex PCR; TCRdb lists only in-frame clones, some missing. This table holds 20,000 to 25,000 clones. Sequenced: blood buffy coat. The origin of the receptors is a woman between 18 and 70 years old with a cervical HPV16 infection that either progressed to CIN3+ or cleared (not recorded which).

Of note for this clone: The read stops 3 residues short of the end of the CDR3; the missing end is completed from the germline J gene. The chain employs TRBV7-2 and TRBJ1-2; D is undetermined. The CDR3 sequence is 13 residues long. CDR1 SGHTA and CDR2 FQGNSA come from the germline V gene. CDR3 bases read: TGTGCCAGCAGCTTAGCCCCACTATACGAC. This sequence encodes CASSLAPLYD. The whole CDR3 is CASSLAPLYDYTF.

About this clone itself: The read comes to an end 3 residues before the CDR3 does, leaving the germline J gene to fill in the end. This rearrangement joins TRBV7-9 to TRBJ2-7; no clear D gene. Germline V gene lookup returns CDR1 SEHNR and CDR2 FQNEAQ (reference sequence). Trimming removed 5 bases from V and 0 bases from J, with 14 bases in between. This CDR3 spans 15 amino acids. The CDR3 sequence: CASSLGLTSSYEQYF. Partial CDR3 DNA: TGTGCCAGCAGCCTTGGGCTAACGAGCTCCTACGAG. The full variable domain, in which reference TRBV7-9 and TRBJ2-7 provide the parts outside the CDR3, is DTGVSQNPRHKITKRGQNVTFRCDPISEHNRLYWYRQTLGQGPEFLTYFQNEAQLEKSRLLSDRFSAERPKGSFSTLEIQRTEQGDSAMYLCASSLGLTSSYEQYFGPGTRLTVT.

Remarks on this clone: From the germline J gene comes the end of the CDR3, since the read stops 3 residues before it. V and J are TRBV11-2 and TRBJ2-4, with 12 bases aligning to TRBD2. Germline CDR1 SGHAT, CDR2 FQNNGV. This CDR3 comprises 14 residues. The CDR3 spells CASSLVTSGRPQYF. The sequenced CDR3 bases are TGTGCCAGCAGCTTAGTTACTAGCGGGAGGCCT.

To note about this clone: From the germline J gene comes the end of the CDR3, since the read stops 3 residues before it. The chain recombines TRBV5-6 with TRBJ2-5, with TRBD1 identical over 8 bases. J gave up 7 bases and V 2 bases, and 7 bases lay outside the gene matches. Germline V gives CDR1 SGHDT, CDR2 YYEEEE. The CDR3 sequence is 14 residues long. The DNA read from the CDR3 is TGTGCCAGCAGCTTCGGGGCAGGGGGCGGGACC. Amino acids: CASSFGAGGGT. The full CDR3 protein is CASSFGAGGGTQYF.

Concerning this clone: The sequence runs out 3 residues before the end of the CDR3; the remainder is reconstructed from the germline J gene. The genes are TRBV4-1 and TRBJ2-4; tentatively, D is TRBD2 (6 bases). V lost 1 base, J lost 5 bases, and 12 bases lay in between. The CDR3 length is 15 residues. Germline V gives CDR1 MGHRA, CDR2 YSYEKL. The CDR3 protein is CASSQAPGGENIQYF. The covered CDR3 bases are TGCGCCAGCAGCCAAGCGCCCGGAGGGGAAAACATT.

Notes on this clone: The read halts 3 residues ahead of the CDR3 end, with the missing end drawn from the germline J gene. The chain combines TRBV5-1 with TRBJ2-7; 10 nucleotides line up with TRBD1. Looked up from germline, CDR1 is SGHRS and CDR2 is YFSETQ. Losses at the gene ends were 4 bases for V and 6 bases for J; bases not matched to a gene: 7. The CDR3 is made up of 14 amino acids. The chain's CDR3 is CASSEGQGGAEQYF. CDR3 DNA (partial): TGCGCCAGCAGCGAAGGACAGGGGGGAGCCGAG. Full variable domain (outside the CDR3, taken from reference TRBV5-1 and TRBJ2-7): KAGVTQTPRYLIKTRGQQVTLSCSPISGHRSVSWYQQTPGQGLQFLFEYFSETQRNKGNFPGRFSGRQFSNSRSEMNVSTLELGDSALYLCASSEGQGGAEQYFGPGTRLTVT.

In the case of this clone: The CDR3 goes on 3 residues after the read ends, and that part is filled in from the germline J gene. This chain links TRBV12-3 or TRBV12-4 with TRBJ2-1, with TRBD2 matching over 8 bases. The J segment lost 5 bases and the V segment lost 8 bases, leaving 14 bases of the junction unmatched. The CDR3 covers 16 residues. The CDR3 region is CASSNRREGLNNEQFF. Incomplete CDR3 DNA: TGTGCCAGCTCAAATAGACGGGAGGGGTTGAACAATGAG.

A remark on this clone: Read sequence stops 3 residues before the CDR3 end, and the germline J gene provides the missing end. The chain employs TRBV7-3 and TRBJ2-6; maybe TRBD1 (6 bases). CDR3 size: 15 residues. V shed 5 bases and J shed 1 base, with 9 bases lying between them. Germline CDR1 and CDR2: SGHTA and FQGTGA. The covered CDR3 bases are TGTGCCAGCAGCCCAGACAGGTCTGGGGCCAACGTC. This translates into CASSPDRSGANV. The CDR3, in full, reads CASSPDRSGANVLTF.